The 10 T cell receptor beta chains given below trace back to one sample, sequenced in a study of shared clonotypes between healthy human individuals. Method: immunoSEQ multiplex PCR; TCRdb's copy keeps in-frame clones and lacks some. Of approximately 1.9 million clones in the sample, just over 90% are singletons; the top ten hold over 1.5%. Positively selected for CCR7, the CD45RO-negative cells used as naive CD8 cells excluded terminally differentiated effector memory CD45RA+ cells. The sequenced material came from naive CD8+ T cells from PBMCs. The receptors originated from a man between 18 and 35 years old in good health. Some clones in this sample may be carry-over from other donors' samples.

The CDR3 spells CASSGGTTVPYEQYF. The CDR3 region has the DNA TGTGCCAGCAGCGGAGGGACCACCGTACCCTACGAGCAGTACTTC. The chain combines TRBV7-9 with TRBJ2-7, with a possible D match to TRBD2 (6 bases). Germline lookup yields CDR1 SEHNR and CDR2 FQNEAQ (reference sequence). V lost 5 bases and J 2 bases, leaving 16 bases between the germline ends. This CDR3 has 15 residues.

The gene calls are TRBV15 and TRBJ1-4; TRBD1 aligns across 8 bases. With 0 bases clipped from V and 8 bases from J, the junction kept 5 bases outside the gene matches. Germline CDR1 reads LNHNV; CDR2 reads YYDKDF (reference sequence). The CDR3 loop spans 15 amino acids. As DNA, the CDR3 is TGTGCCACCAGCAGAGACAGGGGGCGGGGGGAAAAACTGTTTTTT. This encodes CATSRDRGRGEKLFF.

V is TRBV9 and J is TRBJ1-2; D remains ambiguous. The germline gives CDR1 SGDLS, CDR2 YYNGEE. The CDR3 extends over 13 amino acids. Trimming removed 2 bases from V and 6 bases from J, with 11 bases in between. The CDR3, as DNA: TGTGCCAGCAGCGTGTCAGGCCGGGATGGCTACACCTTC. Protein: CASSVSGRDGYTF.

Written as DNA, the CDR3 is TGTGCCAGCAGTTTAGGGGCGCGGGAGGGGGAGACCCAGTACTTC. As protein: CASSLGAREGETQYF. The chain is built from TRBV28 and TRBJ2-5; TRBD2 matches 9 bases. Germline CDR1 and CDR2: MDHEN and SYDVKM. V shed 2 bases and J 5 bases; nucleotides not matched to a gene: 6. The length of the CDR3 is 15 residues. The full variable domain, its missing parts supplied by reference TRBV28 and TRBJ2-5, is DVKVTQSSRYLVKRTGEKVFLECVQDMDHENMFWYRQDPGLGLRLIYFSYDVKMKEKGDIPEGYSVSREKKERFSLILESASTNQTSMYLCASSLGAREGETQYFGPGTRLLVL.

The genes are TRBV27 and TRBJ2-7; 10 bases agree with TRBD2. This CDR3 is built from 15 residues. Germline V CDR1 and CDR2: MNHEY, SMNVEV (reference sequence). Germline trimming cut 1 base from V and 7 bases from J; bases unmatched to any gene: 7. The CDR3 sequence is CASSLWPSGSGEQYF. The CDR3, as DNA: TGTGCCAGCAGTTTATGGCCTAGCGGGAGCGGAGAGCAGTACTTC.

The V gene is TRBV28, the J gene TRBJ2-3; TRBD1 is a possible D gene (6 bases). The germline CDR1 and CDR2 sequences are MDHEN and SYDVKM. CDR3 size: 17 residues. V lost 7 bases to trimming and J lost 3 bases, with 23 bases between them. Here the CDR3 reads CASNKAIEGGFTDTQYF. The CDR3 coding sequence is TGTGCCAGCAATAAAGCCATAGAAGGGGGTTTTACAGATACGCAGTATTTT.

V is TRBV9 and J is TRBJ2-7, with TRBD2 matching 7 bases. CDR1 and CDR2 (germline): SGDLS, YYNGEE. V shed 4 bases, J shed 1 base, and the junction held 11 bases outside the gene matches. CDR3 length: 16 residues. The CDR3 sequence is CASSPPLASGSYEQYF. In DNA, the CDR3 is TGTGCCAGCAGCCCCCCGCTGGCTAGCGGTTCCTACGAGCAGTACTTC.

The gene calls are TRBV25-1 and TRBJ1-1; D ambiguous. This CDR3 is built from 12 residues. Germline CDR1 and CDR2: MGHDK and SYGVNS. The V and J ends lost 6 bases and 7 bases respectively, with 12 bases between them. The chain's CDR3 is CASRAPAGEAFF. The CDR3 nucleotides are TGTGCCAGCAGGGCCCCCGCGGGTGAAGCTTTCTTT.

The CDR3 DNA reads as TGTGCCAGTAGCAAGGATATGGGCAATCAGCCCCAGCATTTT. This gives the protein CASSKDMGNQPQHF. The chain employs TRBV19 and TRBJ1-5; D gene unclear. Trimming shortened V by 6 bases and J by 2 bases, and 11 bases separated the two germline ends. CDR1 LNHDA and CDR2 SQIVND come from the germline V gene (reference sequence). This CDR3 has 14 residues.

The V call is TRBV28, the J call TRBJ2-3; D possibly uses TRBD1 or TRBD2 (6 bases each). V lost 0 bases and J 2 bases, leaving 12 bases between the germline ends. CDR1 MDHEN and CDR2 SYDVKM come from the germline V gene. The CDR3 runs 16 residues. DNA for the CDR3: TGTGCCAGCAGTTTATGGGGGGGCGCCGTCACAGATACGCAGTATTTT. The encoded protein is CASSLWGGAVTDTQYF.